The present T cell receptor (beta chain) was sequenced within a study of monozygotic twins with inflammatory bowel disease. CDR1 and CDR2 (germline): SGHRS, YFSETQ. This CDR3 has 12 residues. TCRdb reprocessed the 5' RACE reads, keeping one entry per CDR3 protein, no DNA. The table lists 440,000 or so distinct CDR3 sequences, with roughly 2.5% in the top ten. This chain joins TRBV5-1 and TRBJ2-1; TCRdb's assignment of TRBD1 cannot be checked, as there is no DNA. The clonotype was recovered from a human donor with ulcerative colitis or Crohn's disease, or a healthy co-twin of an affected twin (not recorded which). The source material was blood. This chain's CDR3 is CASSTGNYGQFF.